This paragraph reports one T cell receptor beta chain. These data come from a study of cytomegalovirus exposure and HLA in healthy donors. It was with 60 Vbeta and 13 Jbeta primers that the PCR ran. The protocol was immunoSEQ multiplex PCR, while the TCRdb copy is restricted to in-frame clones and leaves out a portion. The sample carries 190,000 or so clones, 75% to 90% recorded once. This CDR3 is built from 16 residues. V dropped 0 bases and J dropped 2 bases, with 13 bases sitting between them. CDR1 SEHNR and CDR2 FQNEAQ come from the germline V gene (reference sequence). The specimen was PBMCs. The source is a boy between 10 and 17 years old in good health and CMV-seronegative. This chain connects TRBV7-9 to TRBJ2-5; tentative D call: TRBD2 (7 bases). CDR3 nucleotide sequence: TGTGCCAGCAGCTTAGCCACAGGGAGGGGGCAAGAGACCCAGTACTTC. Its translation is CASSLATGRGQETQYF.